Listed here are 10 T cell receptor beta chains from one sample, sequenced in a study of shared clonotypes between healthy human individuals. Libraries were prepared by immunoSEQ multiplex PCR; TCRdb keeps only in-frame clonotypes and omits some of them. This table has more than 550,000 clones, 72% appearing once. Sequencing input: memory CD4+ T cells sorted from blood. Subset noted: CD45RA-negative fraction. The receptors shown here come from a woman under 40 in good health.

The genes are TRBV5-5 and TRBJ1-1; D remains ambiguous. Trimming removed 4 bases at V and 0 bases at J, with 7 bases between. The CDR3 has 13 amino acids. CDR1 is SGHKS, CDR2 YYEKEE, per germline (reference sequence). Here the CDR3 DNA reads TGTGCCAGCAGCATATCGATGAACACTGAAGCTTTCTTT. Translation: CASSISMNTEAFF.

The V gene is TRBV18, the J gene TRBJ2-1; a weak D match, TRBD1 (5 bases). V was pared by 0 bases and J by 8 bases, with 8 bases between. This CDR3 region has 13 residues. Germline values: CDR1 KGHSH, CDR2 LQKENI. The CDR3 region is CASSPPWGDEQFF. The CDR3 DNA reads TGTGCCAGCTCACCACCCTGGGGCGATGAGCAGTTCTTC.

The chain links TRBV28 to TRBJ2-1; 8 nucleotides line up with TRBD1. The J segment lost 6 bases and the V segment lost 5 bases, leaving 6 bases of the junction unmatched. The length of the CDR3 is 14 residues. The germline CDR1 and CDR2 sequences are MDHEN and SYDVKM. The CDR3 DNA sequence: TGTGCCAGCAGTCCCTCGACAGGGGTCAATGAGCAGTTCTTC. It is translated as CASSPSTGVNEQFF. Variable domain in full (rest from reference TRBV28 and TRBJ2-1): DVKVTQSSRYLVKRTGEKVFLECVQDMDHENMFWYRQDPGLGLRLIYFSYDVKMKEKGDIPEGYSVSREKKERFSLILESASTNQTSMYLCASSPSTGVNEQFFGPGTRLTVL.

The rearrangement uses TRBV5-1 and TRBJ2-2, with D possibly TRBD2 on 6 matching bases. Germline V gene data show CDR1 as SGHRS and CDR2 as YFSETQ. This CDR3 contains 16 residues. Deletions cut 0 bases from V and 7 bases from J, with 16 bases between. CDR3 loop: CASSLAGDSSGGELFF. Here the CDR3 DNA reads TGCGCCAGCAGCTTGGCCGGGGACTCCTCAGGCGGGGAGCTGTTTTTT.

The gene calls are TRBV6-4 and TRBJ2-1, with 7 bases fitting TRBD2. The CDR3 is 16 residues long. Germline V lookup: CDR1 MRHNA, CDR2 SNTAGT. J was trimmed by 0 bases and V by 6 bases; bases with no gene match: 8. The CDR3, as DNA: TGTGCCAGCAGCCCCCTAGCGGAGAGCTCCTACAATGAGCAGTTCTTC. Its translation is CASSPLAESSYNEQFF.

V and J are TRBV27 and TRBJ2-1; TRBD2 might be the D (6 bases). The CDR3 length is 15 residues. From germline, CDR1 is MNHEY and CDR2 SMNVEV (reference sequence). Trimming removed 9 bases from V and 3 bases from J, with 18 bases in between. The CDR3: CASNKVSGDYNEQFF. CDR3 sequence (DNA): TGTGCCAGTAATAAAGTTTCGGGAGACTACAATGAGCAGTTCTTC.

This clone showed up just a few times. The genes are TRBV19 and TRBJ1-4, with TRBD1 matching 10 bases. Germline trimming cut 4 bases from V and 7 bases from J; bases unmatched to any gene: 3. The CDR3 runs to 14 residues. Looked up from germline, CDR1 is LNHDA and CDR2 is SQIVND (reference sequence). The CDR3 here is CASSTTGGVEKLFF. CDR3 bases: TGTGCCAGTAGTACGACAGGGGGCGTTGAAAAACTGTTTTTT.

This chain uses TRBV28 with TRBJ2-5, with 7 bases matching TRBD1. V lost 6 bases to trimming and J lost 0 bases; unmatched junction nucleotides: 7. Per germline, CDR1 MDHEN and CDR2 SYDVKM. CDR3 size: 15 residues. The CDR3 sequence is CASSHETGNQETQYF. As DNA, the CDR3 is TGTGCCAGCAGCCACGAGACAGGGAACCAAGAGACCCAGTACTTC. Together with reference TRBV28 and TRBJ2-5, the CDR3 gives the full variable domain: DVKVTQSSRYLVKRTGEKVFLECVQDMDHENMFWYRQDPGLGLRLIYFSYDVKMKEKGDIPEGYSVSREKKERFSLILESASTNQTSMYLCASSHETGNQETQYFGPGTRLLVL.

The V gene is TRBV7-9, the J gene TRBJ1-2; a possible D gene is TRBD1 (5 bases). Germline assignment: CDR1 SEHNR and CDR2 FQNEAQ (reference sequence). CDR3 length equals 13 residues. V was clipped by 1 base and J by 8 bases, with 11 bases between them. This CDR3 is CASSLDGGKGYTF. CDR3 DNA: TGTGCCAGCAGCTTAGATGGGGGGAAAGGCTACACCTTC.

This chain joins TRBV5-1 and TRBJ2-5; D might be TRBD2 (7 bases). The germline CDR1 and CDR2 sequences are SGHRS and YFSETQ. V shed 2 bases and J shed 4 bases, with 15 bases lying between them. This CDR3 contains 15 residues. The CDR3 is CASSFSQGGGETQYF. Written as DNA, the CDR3 is TGCGCCAGCAGCTTTTCCCAGGGAGGGGGAGAGACCCAGTACTTC.